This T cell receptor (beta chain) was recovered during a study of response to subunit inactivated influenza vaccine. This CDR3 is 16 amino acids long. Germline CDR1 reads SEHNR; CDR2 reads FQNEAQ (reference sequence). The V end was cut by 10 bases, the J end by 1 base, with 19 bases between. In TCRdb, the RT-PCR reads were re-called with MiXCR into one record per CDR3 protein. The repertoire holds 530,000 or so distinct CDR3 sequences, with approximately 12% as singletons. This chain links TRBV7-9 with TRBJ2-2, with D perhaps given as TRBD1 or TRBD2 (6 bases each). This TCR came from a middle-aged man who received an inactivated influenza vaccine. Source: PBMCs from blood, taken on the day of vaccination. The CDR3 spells CANPAVGGQNTGELFF. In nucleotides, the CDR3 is TGTGCCAACCCTGCGGTGGGGGGACAGAACACCGGGGAGCTGTTTTTT.